Ten or more counts support the clone carrying this T cell receptor beta chain. After constant-region reverse-primer amplification, full-length variable regions underwent semi-nested PCR with Nested Universal Primer A. MiXCR was run by TCRdb on the 5' RACE reads, yielding one entry per CDR3 protein. The table lists tens of thousands of distinct CDR3 sequences, around 26% of them singletons, with approximately 3% in the top ten. Germline-derived CDR1 and CDR2 are MNHEY and SVGEGT. Trimming removed 8 bases at V and 6 bases at J, with 14 bases between. CDR3 length equals 13 residues. V gene TRBV6-2 or TRBV6-3 combines with J gene TRBJ2-1; D gene uncertain. This TCR was sampled from a female donor with breast cancer. The source material was tumor-infiltrating memory CD4+ T cells sorted from the breast tumor. Indicated subset: memory CD4+ T cells, CD4+CD45RO+CD25-. The CDR3 region has the DNA TGTGCCAGCCTATCGGAGTGGGGCAATGAGCAGTTCTTC. It specifies CASLSEWGNEQFF.